A selection of T cell receptor beta chains follows, all from one sample in a study of control samples from healthy donors and cancer patients. The repertoire was sequenced with immunoSEQ multiplex PCR; TCRdb's copy has only in-frame clones and lacks some. The sample has approximately 66,000 clones; around 91% are singletons. Material for sequencing was PBMCs. All receptors derive from a man aged 55 to 69 with colorectal cancer. Both conserved end residues are part of each CDR3. Fields, in order: V gene, D gene, J gene, clone size, CDR3 protein, CDR3 DNA. A D gene is named only where the DNA matches it firmly. Size tells how often a clone was seen (once, few, many) or the class of an expanded clone, and some rows leave it out.

v_call: TRBV13; d_call: TRBD2; j_call: TRBJ2-5; clone_size: -; cdr3_aa: CASSFPGLAQETQYF; cdr3_nt: TGTGCCAGCAGCTTCCCGGGACTAGCACAAGAGACCCAGTACTTC
v_call: TRBV5-1; d_call: -; j_call: TRBJ1-3; clone_size: -; cdr3_aa: CASSLVGGGLDTIYF; cdr3_nt: TGCGCCAGCAGCTTGGTCGGAGGGGGGTTGGACACCATATATTTT
v_call: TRBV5-1; d_call: -; j_call: TRBJ2-2; clone_size: -; cdr3_aa: CASKFPNTGELFF; cdr3_nt: TGCGCCAGCAAGTTCCCGAACACCGGGGAGCTGTTTTTT
v_call: TRBV7-8; d_call: -; j_call: TRBJ1-1; clone_size: once; cdr3_aa: CASSLGWRGGPNTEAFF; cdr3_nt: TGTGCCAGCAGCTTAGGATGGCGGGGAGGGCCCAACACTGAAGCTTTCTTT
v_call: TRBV11-2; d_call: -; j_call: TRBJ2-7; clone_size: -; cdr3_aa: CASSLGSLSYEQYF; cdr3_nt: TGTGCCAGCAGCTTAGGGTCACTCTCCTACGAGCAGTACTTC
v_call: TRBV18; d_call: -; j_call: TRBJ2-2; clone_size: -; cdr3_aa: CASSPVWEAAGELFF; cdr3_nt: TGTGCCAGCTCACCAGTTTGGGAAGCGGCCGGGGAGCTGTTTTTT
v_call: TRBV11-2; d_call: -; j_call: TRBJ1-2; clone_size: -; cdr3_aa: CASSLGGINYGYTF; cdr3_nt: TGTGCCAGCAGCTTAGGGGGGATTAACTATGGCTACACCTTC
v_call: TRBV5-1; d_call: -; j_call: TRBJ2-1; clone_size: -; cdr3_aa: CASSLGVGNEQFF; cdr3_nt: TGCGCCAGCAGCTTGGGTGTAGGGAATGAGCAGTTCTTC
v_call: TRBV7-8; d_call: TRBD2; j_call: TRBJ2-1; clone_size: -; cdr3_aa: CASSLQRGGMNEQFF; cdr3_nt: TGTGCCAGCAGCTTGCAGCGGGGGGGCATGAATGAGCAGTTCTTC
v_call: TRBV6-1; d_call: TRBD2; j_call: TRBJ2-3; clone_size: once; cdr3_aa: CASSESGVPDTQYF; cdr3_nt: TGTGCCAGCAGTGAGAGCGGGGTCCCAGATACGCAGTATTTT
v_call: TRBV5-8; d_call: -; j_call: TRBJ1-3; clone_size: -; cdr3_aa: CASSLGLVGSGNTIYF; cdr3_nt: TGTGCCAGCAGCTTGGGCTTAGTAGGCTCTGGAAACACCATATATTTT
v_call: TRBV4-2; d_call: TRBD2; j_call: TRBJ2-5; clone_size: -; cdr3_aa: CASGSGGPQETQYF; cdr3_nt: TGTGCCAGCGGTAGCGGGGGGCCCCAAGAGACCCAGTACTTC
v_call: TRBV5-1; d_call: -; j_call: TRBJ2-1; clone_size: -; cdr3_aa: CASSFLAYNEQFF; cdr3_nt: TGCGCCAGCAGCTTCCTAGCCTACAATGAGCAGTTCTTC
v_call: TRBV6-2/TRBV6-3; d_call: -; j_call: TRBJ1-2; clone_size: -; cdr3_aa: CASSAGPSFYGYTF; cdr3_nt: TGTGCCAGCAGTGCGGGGCCCAGCTTCTATGGCTACACCTTC
v_call: TRBV19; d_call: TRBD1; j_call: TRBJ2-2; clone_size: -; cdr3_aa: CASSTGAGELFF; cdr3_nt: TGTGCCAGTAGCACAGGGGCCGGGGAGCTGTTTTTT
v_call: TRBV2; d_call: -; j_call: TRBJ1-5; clone_size: few; cdr3_aa: CASNGQGYQPQHF; cdr3_nt: TGTGCCAGCAACGGGCAGGGCTATCAGCCCCAGCATTTT
v_call: TRBV19; d_call: -; j_call: TRBJ2-5; clone_size: -; cdr3_aa: CASSIGSRAQETQYF; cdr3_nt: TGTGCCAGTAGCATTGGGAGCAGGGCGCAAGAGACCCAGTACTTC
v_call: TRBV27; d_call: -; j_call: TRBJ2-1; clone_size: -; cdr3_aa: CASSPSGGGEQFF; cdr3_nt: TGTGCCAGCAGTCCCTCCGGGGGCGGTGAGCAGTTCTTC
v_call: TRBV12-3/TRBV12-4; d_call: -; j_call: TRBJ1-3; clone_size: -; cdr3_aa: CASTGNTIYF; cdr3_nt: TGTGCCAGCACCGGAAACACCATATATTTT
v_call: TRBV5-1; d_call: -; j_call: TRBJ2-2; clone_size: -; cdr3_aa: CASSFRDAYTGELFF; cdr3_nt: TGCGCCAGCAGCTTTAGGGACGCCTACACCGGGGAGCTGTTTTTT
v_call: TRBV7-2; d_call: -; j_call: TRBJ2-2; clone_size: -; cdr3_aa: CASSLDGGRGTGELFF; cdr3_nt: TGTGCCAGCAGCTTAGACGGGGGACGCGGCACCGGGGAGCTGTTTTTT
v_call: TRBV25-1; d_call: -; j_call: TRBJ1-6; clone_size: -; cdr3_aa: CASSDIGRGSPLHF; cdr3_nt: TGTGCCAGCAGTGATATTGGGAGGGGTTCACCCCTCCACTTT
v_call: TRBV7-3; d_call: TRBD1; j_call: TRBJ2-2; clone_size: -; cdr3_aa: CASSLTGGEMLTGELFF; cdr3_nt: TGTGCCAGCAGCTTGACAGGGGGCGAGATGCTCACCGGGGAGCTGTTTTTT
v_call: TRBV4-3; d_call: -; j_call: TRBJ1-2; clone_size: few; cdr3_aa: CASSQDFGVYGYTF; cdr3_nt: TGCGCCAGCAGCCAAGATTTTGGGGTCTATGGCTACACCTTC
v_call: TRBV7-8; d_call: TRBD1; j_call: TRBJ1-5; clone_size: few; cdr3_aa: CASSLGKTGGQPQHF; cdr3_nt: TGTGCCAGCAGCTTAGGGAAGACAGGGGGTCAGCCCCAGCATTTT
v_call: TRBV28; d_call: -; j_call: TRBJ1-1; clone_size: -; cdr3_aa: CASTLGGGNTEAFF; cdr3_nt: TGTGCCAGCACCTTGGGGGGCGGCAACACTGAAGCTTTCTTT
v_call: TRBV2; d_call: -; j_call: TRBJ1-3; clone_size: -; cdr3_aa: CASSIGPSSSGNTIYF; cdr3_nt: TGTGCCAGCAGCATAGGACCCTCATCCTCTGGAAACACCATATATTTT
v_call: TRBV28; d_call: -; j_call: TRBJ1-2; clone_size: -; cdr3_aa: CASSLTPSNYGYTF; cdr3_nt: TGTGCCAGCAGTTTAACACCCTCTAACTATGGCTACACCTTC
v_call: TRBV7-6; d_call: -; j_call: TRBJ1-5; clone_size: -; cdr3_aa: CASSPMGRGQVRDQPQHF; cdr3_nt: TGTGCCAGCAGCCCCATGGGACGAGGGCAAGTAAGGGATCAGCCCCAGCATTTT
v_call: TRBV4-1; d_call: -; j_call: TRBJ2-1; clone_size: -; cdr3_aa: CASSHSGPENEQFF; cdr3_nt: TGCGCCAGCAGCCATTCCGGCCCTGAAAATGAGCAGTTCTTC
v_call: TRBV5-1; d_call: TRBD2; j_call: TRBJ2-3; clone_size: -; cdr3_aa: CASSFIAGGTRDTQYF; cdr3_nt: TGCGCCAGCAGCTTTATAGCGGGGGGGACCCGAGATACGCAGTATTTT
v_call: TRBV5-1; d_call: TRBD1; j_call: TRBJ2-7; clone_size: -; cdr3_aa: CASSLGGLGGSLHGRQYF; cdr3_nt: TGCGCCAGCAGCTTGGGAGGGCTAGGGGGCTCCCTCCACGGAAGGCAGTACTTC
v_call: TRBV18; d_call: TRBD2; j_call: TRBJ2-5; clone_size: -; cdr3_aa: CASSPRVAGAQETQYF; cdr3_nt: TGTGCCAGCTCACCACGGGTAGCGGGGGCCCAAGAGACCCAGTACTTC
v_call: TRBV9; d_call: -; j_call: TRBJ1-1; clone_size: -; cdr3_aa: CASSLSGGNTEAFF; cdr3_nt: TGTGCCAGCAGCTTGTCGGGCGGCAACACTGAAGCTTTCTTT
v_call: TRBV10-1; d_call: TRBD1; j_call: TRBJ2-7; clone_size: -; cdr3_aa: CASSETDRPPYEQYF; cdr3_nt: TGCGCCAGCAGTGAAACGGACAGGCCACCCTACGAGCAGTACTTC